A selection of T cell receptor beta chains follows, all from one sample in a study of blood T cell repertoires in COVID-19. Sequencing was performed with immunoSEQ multiplex PCR; in TCRdb, only in-frame clones are kept and a portion is missing. The sample includes 200,000 to 300,000 clones, around 88% of them seen just once. Source material: peripheral blood. The receptors originated from an elderly man with acute or convalescent COVID-19. CDR3s include the opening cysteine and the closing phenylalanine or tryptophan. D genes are given only for firm matches. Clone sizes are given selectively: once, few, many, or a class where the clone is expanded.

j_call clone_size d_call v_call cdr3_aa cdr3_nt
TRBJ2-1 - TRBD1 TRBV3-1/TRBV3-2 CASSQNRGQWGNEQFF TGTGCCAGCAGCCAAAATAGGGGACAGTGGGGGAATGAGCAGTTCTTC
TRBJ2-1 - TRBD2 TRBV6-5 CASSFGRASYNEQFF TGTGCCAGCAGTTTCGGGAGGGCGTCCTACAATGAGCAGTTCTTC
TRBJ2-3 - TRBD1 TRBV5-1 CASSPRGTGGEDTQYF TGCGCCAGCAGCCCCCGTGGGACAGGGGGCGAAGATACGCAGTATTTT
TRBJ2-3 - - TRBV20-1 CSANDQGIFSDTQYF TGCAGTGCTAATGATCAGGGAATTTTCTCAGATACGCAGTATTTT
TRBJ2-6 - - TRBV1 CTSITGPGANVLTF TGCACCAGCATTACAGGGCCTGGGGCCAACGTCCTGACTTTC
TRBJ2-2 - - TRBV9 CASSKKVLEFRANTGELFF TGTGCCAGCAGCAAAAAGGTGCTTGAGTTCCGGGCGAACACCGGGGAGCTGTTTTTT
TRBJ2-5 - TRBD1 TRBV10-3 CAISEPRRTGSKETQYF TGTGCCATCAGTGAGCCGAGAAGGACAGGGTCTAAAGAGACCCAGTACTTC
TRBJ2-1 once TRBD2 TRBV6-5 CASKTGTSLNEQFF TGTGCCAGCAAGACCGGGACTAGCCTGAATGAGCAGTTCTTC
TRBJ2-1 - - TRBV14 CASSRTAGRDEQFF TGTGCCAGCAGTAGGACAGCCGGCCGGGATGAGCAGTTCTTC
TRBJ2-1 - - TRBV4-1 CASSQERTGSYNEQFF TGCGCCAGCAGCCAAGAACGAACGGGCTCCTACAATGAGCAGTTCTTC
TRBJ2-3 - TRBD2 TRBV6-5 CASRRGDTQYF TGTGCCAGCAGGCGGGGGGATACGCAGTATTTT